The 12 T cell receptor beta chains below all came from one sample that was sequenced in a study of T cells after yellow fever vaccination. MiXCR was run by TCRdb on the 5' RACE reads, yielding one entry per CDR3 protein. The table includes approximately 550,000 distinct CDR3 sequences, 13% detected once. Sequenced material: PBMCs, taken on the day of the yellow fever booster vaccination. These receptors were collected from a man aged 25-45 years who received the YFV17D yellow fever vaccine.

V is TRBV20-1 and J is TRBJ2-7; the D gene is possibly TRBD2 (5 bases). The CDR3 is 16 amino acids. V gave up 2 bases and J gave up 0 bases, with 17 bases separating them. The V gene's germline CDR1 is DFQATT and CDR2 SNEGSKA (reference sequence). As DNA, the CDR3 is TGCAGTGCTAGAAATCGTGGACTGCTAAGCTCCTACGAGCAGTACTTC. Translation gives CSARNRGLLSSYEQYF.

This clonotype appeared a few times. The chain couples TRBV6-2 or TRBV6-3 to TRBJ2-7; TRBD2 matches at 8 bases. CDR1 MNHEY and CDR2 SVGEGT come from the germline V gene. Losses at the gene ends were 7 bases for V and 4 bases for J; bases not matched to a gene: 6. The CDR3 is made up of 13 amino acids. CDR3: CASTLVAGYEQYF. The CDR3 DNA is TGTGCCAGCACCTTGGTAGCGGGATACGAGCAGTACTTC.

This clonotype was seen only a few times. The chain combines TRBV4-3 with TRBJ2-5, with D maybe TRBD2 (6 bases). CDR1 is LGHNA and CDR2 is YSLEER in the germline V gene. Trimming stripped 0 bases from V and 5 bases from J, with 16 bases between. This CDR3 region has 16 residues. The DNA for the CDR3 is TGCGCCAGCAGCCAAGAAGCCGGGAGAGGATCTGAGACCCAGTACTTC. Residues: CASSQEAGRGSETQYF.

V is TRBV29-1 and J is TRBJ2-7; 7 bases fit TRBD1. The CDR3 is made up of 12 amino acids. Germline CDR1 reads SQVTM; CDR2 reads ANQGSEA. The V and J ends lost 6 bases and 3 bases, in that order; junction bases with no gene match: 5. CDR3 sequence (DNA): TGCAGCGTGAGACAGGGATTCTACGAGCAGTACTTC. This encodes CSVRQGFYEQYF.

In this sample, this clonotype turned up a few times. The gene calls are TRBV11-1 and TRBJ2-3; 7 nucleotides agree with TRBD2. The germline gives CDR1 SGHAT, CDR2 FQDESV (reference sequence). Trimming at V came to 5 bases and at J to 4 bases, leaving 12 bases not matched to a gene. This CDR3 is built from 16 residues. CDR3 sequence (DNA): TGTGCCAGCAGCATCTTCACCGGACTAGTGGCAGATACGCAGTATTTT. Translated: CASSIFTGLVADTQYF.

The chain joins TRBV5-1 to TRBJ2-7; D may be TRBD2 (6 bases). The CDR3 covers 14 residues. Germline V gives CDR1 SGHRS, CDR2 YFSETQ. Trimming shortened V by 6 bases and J by 1 base, and 14 bases separated the two germline ends. The CDR3 region is CASKTNGGSYEQYF. In DNA, the CDR3 is TGCGCCAGCAAAACTAACGGGGGATCCTACGAGCAGTACTTC.

In this sample, this clonotype turned up a few times. The chain employs TRBV6-1 and TRBJ1-1; 10 nucleotides align to TRBD1. The CDR3 is 13 amino acids. After removal of 6 bases from V and 8 bases from J, the junction contained 6 bases not matched to a gene. CDR1 and CDR2 from the germline V gene are MNHNS and SASEGT. CDR3 DNA sequence: TGTGCCAGCAGGGGACAGGGGATTGAGGAAGCTTTCTTT. This gives the protein CASRGQGIEEAFF.

The V gene is TRBV6-5, the J gene TRBJ2-7, with 7 bases identical to TRBD1. The CDR3 has 14 amino acids. The germline V gene has CDR1 MNHEY and CDR2 SVGAGI. Trimming at V came to 2 bases and at J to 3 bases, leaving 4 bases not matched to a gene. CDR3 region: CASSYTRDSYEQYF. DNA of the CDR3: TGTGCCAGCAGTTACACCAGGGACAGCTACGAGCAGTACTTC.

This clonotype was detected only a few times. The chain recombines TRBV6-2 or TRBV6-3 with TRBJ2-1; TRBD2 matches at 13 bases. The germline gives CDR1 MNHEY, CDR2 SVGEGT. The CDR3 runs 18 residues. J was trimmed by 6 bases and V by 0 bases; bases with no gene match: 8. Here the CDR3 reads CASSYSKTGLAGTNEQFF. Here the CDR3 DNA reads TGTGCCAGCAGTTACTCAAAGACGGGACTAGCGGGAACCAATGAGCAGTTCTTC.

The chain has TRBV29-1 and TRBJ2-3; 9 bases align to TRBD2. CDR1 SQVTM and CDR2 ANQGSEA come from the germline V gene. This CDR3 is 14 amino acids long. With 5 bases clipped from V and 2 bases from J, the junction kept 5 bases outside the gene matches. CDR3 residues: CSVLTSGTTDTQYF. The CDR3, as DNA: TGCAGCGTTCTGACTAGCGGTACCACAGATACGCAGTATTTT.

The chain couples TRBV5-4 to TRBJ2-2; weak D call: TRBD2 (5 bases). The length of the CDR3 is 16 residues. V shed 6 bases and J shed 0 bases, with 15 bases lying between them. Germline V gene lookup returns CDR1 SGHNT and CDR2 YYREEE (reference sequence). In DNA form, the CDR3 reads TGTGCCAGCACAGTGAGGGCTGGGACGAACACCGGGGAGCTGTTTTTT. Its protein is CASTVRAGTNTGELFF.

The genes are TRBV7-9 and TRBJ1-6, with 8 bases aligning to TRBD1. The CDR3 contains 16 residues. Germline CDR1 is SEHNR and CDR2 is FQNEAQ (reference sequence). V shed 5 bases, J shed 8 bases, and the junction held 11 bases outside the gene matches. CDR3 loop: CASSSDTGGADSPLHF. The CDR3 DNA reads as TGTGCCAGCAGCAGTGACACAGGGGGAGCCGATTCACCCCTCCACTTT.